This note documents a single TCR beta chain sequence. V lost 4 bases and J lost 3, with 6 bases in between. Germline V gene lookup returns CDR1 KGHDR and CDR2 SFDVKD. This CDR3 comprises 12 residues. The data were obtained in a study of blood T cell repertoires in COVID-19. Overall study context: T cells, B-cell-depleted T cells, or PBMCs provided the cDNA or gDNA that served as material.

Per the authors' pipeline: Reference gene primers were amplified, and this amplification served to estimate nucleated cell counts. Sequencing used immunoSEQ multiplex PCR; TCRdb keeps in-frame clones, though not all of them. V and J calls and clone size are as listed in that table; D and trimming were resolved from the DNA. Of about 190,000 clones in the sample, 88% were seen once. This clonotype originated in a young man with acute or convalescent COVID-19. The genes are TRBV24-1 and TRBJ2-7; the D is unclear. Sample: peripheral blood. The CDR3 protein is CATSDVLYEQYF. DNA for the CDR3: TGTGCCACCAGTGACGTTCTCTACGAGCAGTACTTC.